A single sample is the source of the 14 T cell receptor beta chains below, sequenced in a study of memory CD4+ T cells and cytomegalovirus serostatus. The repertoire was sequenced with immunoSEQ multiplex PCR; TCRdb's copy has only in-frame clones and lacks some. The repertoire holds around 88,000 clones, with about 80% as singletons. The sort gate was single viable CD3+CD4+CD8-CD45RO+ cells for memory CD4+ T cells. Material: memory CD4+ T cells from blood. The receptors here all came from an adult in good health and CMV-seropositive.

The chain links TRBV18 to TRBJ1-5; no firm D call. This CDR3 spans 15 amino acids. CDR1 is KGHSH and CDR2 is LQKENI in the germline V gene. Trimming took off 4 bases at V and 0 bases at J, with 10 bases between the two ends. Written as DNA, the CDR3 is TGTGCCAGCTCACGCGGGGATAATAGCAATCAGCCCCAGCATTTT. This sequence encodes CASSRGDNSNQPQHF.

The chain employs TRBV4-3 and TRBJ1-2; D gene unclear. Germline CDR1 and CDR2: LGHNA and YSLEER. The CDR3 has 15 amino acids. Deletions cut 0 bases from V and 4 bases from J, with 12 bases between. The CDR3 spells CASSQEYSGVYGYTF. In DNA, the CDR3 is TGCGCCAGCAGCCAAGAATATTCCGGGGTCTATGGCTACACCTTC.

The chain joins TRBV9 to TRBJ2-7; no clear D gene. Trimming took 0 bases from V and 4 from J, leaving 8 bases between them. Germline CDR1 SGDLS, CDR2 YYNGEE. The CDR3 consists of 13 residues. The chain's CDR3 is CASSVAVSYEQYF. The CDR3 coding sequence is TGTGCCAGCAGCGTAGCGGTAAGTTACGAGCAGTACTTC.

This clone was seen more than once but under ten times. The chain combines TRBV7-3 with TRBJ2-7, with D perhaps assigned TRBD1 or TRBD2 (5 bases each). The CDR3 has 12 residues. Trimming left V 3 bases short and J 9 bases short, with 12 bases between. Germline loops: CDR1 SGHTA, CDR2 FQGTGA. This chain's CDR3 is CASSLGRGVQYF. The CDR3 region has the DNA TGTGCCAGCAGCTTGGGACGGGGAGTGCAGTACTTC. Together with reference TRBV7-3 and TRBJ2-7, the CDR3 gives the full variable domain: GAGVSQTPSNKVTEKGKYVELRCDPISGHTALYWYRQSLGQGPEFLIYFQGTGAADDSGLPNDRFFAVRPEGSVSTLKIQRTERGDSAVYLCASSLGRGVQYFGPGTRLTVT.

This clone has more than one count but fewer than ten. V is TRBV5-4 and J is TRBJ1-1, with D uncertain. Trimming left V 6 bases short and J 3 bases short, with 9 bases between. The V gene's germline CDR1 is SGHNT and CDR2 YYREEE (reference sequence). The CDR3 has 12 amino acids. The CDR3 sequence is CASTGRDTEAFF. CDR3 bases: TGTGCCAGCACCGGGAGGGACACTGAAGCTTTCTTT.

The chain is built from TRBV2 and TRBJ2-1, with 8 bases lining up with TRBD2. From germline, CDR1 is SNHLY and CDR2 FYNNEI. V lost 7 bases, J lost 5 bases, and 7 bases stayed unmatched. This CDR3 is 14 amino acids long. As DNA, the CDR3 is TGTGCCAGCAAGTTCGGGAGGGAGAACAATGAGCAGTTCTTC. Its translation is CASKFGRENNEQFF.

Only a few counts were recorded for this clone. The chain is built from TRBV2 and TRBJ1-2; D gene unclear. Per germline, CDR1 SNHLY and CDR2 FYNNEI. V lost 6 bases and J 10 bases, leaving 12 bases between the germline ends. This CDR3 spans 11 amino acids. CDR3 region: CASRGKGDYTF. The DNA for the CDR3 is TGTGCCAGCAGGGGGAAGGGTGACTACACCTTC.

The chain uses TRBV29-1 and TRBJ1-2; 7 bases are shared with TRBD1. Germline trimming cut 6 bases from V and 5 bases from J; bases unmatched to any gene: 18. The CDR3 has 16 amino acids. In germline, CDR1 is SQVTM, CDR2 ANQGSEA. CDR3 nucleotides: TGCAGCGTCGGTTCTCCTCACAGGGGATTGGAATATGGCTACACCTTC. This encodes CSVGSPHRGLEYGYTF.

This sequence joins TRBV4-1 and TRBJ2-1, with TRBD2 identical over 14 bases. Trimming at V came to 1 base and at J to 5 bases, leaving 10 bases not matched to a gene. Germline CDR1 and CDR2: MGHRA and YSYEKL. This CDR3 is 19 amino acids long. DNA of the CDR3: TGCGCCAGCAGCCAAGGTCCCGGGACTAGCGGGAGCGGTAACAATGAGCAGTTCTTC. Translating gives CASSQGPGTSGSGNNEQFF.

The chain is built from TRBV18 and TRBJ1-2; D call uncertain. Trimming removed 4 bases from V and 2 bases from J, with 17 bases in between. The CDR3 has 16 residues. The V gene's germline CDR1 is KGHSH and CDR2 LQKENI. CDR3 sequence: CASSRSTTEQNYGYTF. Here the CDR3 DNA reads TGTGCCAGCTCACGGTCAACTACAGAGCAGAACTATGGCTACACCTTC.

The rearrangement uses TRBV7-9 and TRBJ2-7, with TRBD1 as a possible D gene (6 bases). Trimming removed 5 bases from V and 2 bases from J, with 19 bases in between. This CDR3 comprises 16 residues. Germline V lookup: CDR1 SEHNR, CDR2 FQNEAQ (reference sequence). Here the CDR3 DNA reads TGTGCCAGCAGCCCGAGGCTCCGGGACACAACCTACGAGCAGTACTTC. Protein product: CASSPRLRDTTYEQYF.

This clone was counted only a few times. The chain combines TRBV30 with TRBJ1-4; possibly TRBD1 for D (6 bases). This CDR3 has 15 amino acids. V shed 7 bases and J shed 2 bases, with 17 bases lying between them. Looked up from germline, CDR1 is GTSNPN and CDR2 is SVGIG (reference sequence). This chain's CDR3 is CALNPMGATNEKLFF. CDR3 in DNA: TGTGCCTTAAACCCTATGGGGGCGACTAATGAAAAACTGTTTTTT.

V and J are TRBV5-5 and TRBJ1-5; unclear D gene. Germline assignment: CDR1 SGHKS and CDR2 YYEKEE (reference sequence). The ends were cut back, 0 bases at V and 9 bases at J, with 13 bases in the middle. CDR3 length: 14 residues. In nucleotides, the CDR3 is TGTGCCAGCAGCTTGGGGGAGGGTCCGGGGCCCCAGCATTTT. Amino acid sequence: CASSLGEGPGPQHF.

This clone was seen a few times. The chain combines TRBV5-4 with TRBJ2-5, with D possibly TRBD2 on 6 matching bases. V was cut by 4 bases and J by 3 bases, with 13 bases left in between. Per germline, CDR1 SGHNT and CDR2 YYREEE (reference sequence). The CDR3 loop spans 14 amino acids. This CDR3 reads CASSPGGNKETQYF. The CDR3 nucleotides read TGTGCCAGCAGCCCCGGGGGTAACAAAGAGACCCAGTACTTC.